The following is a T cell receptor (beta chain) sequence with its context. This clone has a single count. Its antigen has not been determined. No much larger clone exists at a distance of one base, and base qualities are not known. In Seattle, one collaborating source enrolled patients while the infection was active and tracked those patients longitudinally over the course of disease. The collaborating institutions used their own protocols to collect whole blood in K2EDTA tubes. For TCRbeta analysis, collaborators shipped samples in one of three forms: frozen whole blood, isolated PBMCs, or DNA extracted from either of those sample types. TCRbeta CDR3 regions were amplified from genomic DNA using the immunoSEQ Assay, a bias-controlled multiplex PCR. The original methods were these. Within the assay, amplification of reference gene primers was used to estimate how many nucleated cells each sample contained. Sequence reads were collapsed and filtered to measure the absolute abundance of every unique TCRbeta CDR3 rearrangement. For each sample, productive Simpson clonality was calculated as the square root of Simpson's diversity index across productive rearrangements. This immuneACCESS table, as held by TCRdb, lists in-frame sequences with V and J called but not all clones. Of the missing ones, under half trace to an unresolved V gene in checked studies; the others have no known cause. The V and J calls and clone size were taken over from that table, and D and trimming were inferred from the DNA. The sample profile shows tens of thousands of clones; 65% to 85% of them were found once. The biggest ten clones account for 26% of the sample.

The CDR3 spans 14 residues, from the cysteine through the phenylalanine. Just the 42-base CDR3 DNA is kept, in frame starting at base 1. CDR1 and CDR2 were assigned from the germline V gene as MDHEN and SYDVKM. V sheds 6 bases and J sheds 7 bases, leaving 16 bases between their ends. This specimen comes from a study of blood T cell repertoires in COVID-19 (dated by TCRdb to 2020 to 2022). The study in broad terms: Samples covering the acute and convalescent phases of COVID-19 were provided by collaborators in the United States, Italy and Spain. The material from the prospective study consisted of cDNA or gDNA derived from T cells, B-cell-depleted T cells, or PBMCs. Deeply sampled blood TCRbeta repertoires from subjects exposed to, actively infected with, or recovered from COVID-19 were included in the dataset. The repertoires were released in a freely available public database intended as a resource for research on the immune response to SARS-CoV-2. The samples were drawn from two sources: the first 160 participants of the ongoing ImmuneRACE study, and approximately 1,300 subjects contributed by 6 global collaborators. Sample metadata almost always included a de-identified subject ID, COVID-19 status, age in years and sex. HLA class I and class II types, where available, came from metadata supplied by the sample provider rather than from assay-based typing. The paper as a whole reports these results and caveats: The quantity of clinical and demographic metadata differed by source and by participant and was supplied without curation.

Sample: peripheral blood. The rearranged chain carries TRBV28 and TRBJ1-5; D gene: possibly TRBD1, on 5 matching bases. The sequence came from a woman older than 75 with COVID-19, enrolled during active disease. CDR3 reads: CASRGHTGAQPQHF. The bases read TGTGCCAGCAGAGGACATACTGGAGCGCAGCCCCAGCATTTT.